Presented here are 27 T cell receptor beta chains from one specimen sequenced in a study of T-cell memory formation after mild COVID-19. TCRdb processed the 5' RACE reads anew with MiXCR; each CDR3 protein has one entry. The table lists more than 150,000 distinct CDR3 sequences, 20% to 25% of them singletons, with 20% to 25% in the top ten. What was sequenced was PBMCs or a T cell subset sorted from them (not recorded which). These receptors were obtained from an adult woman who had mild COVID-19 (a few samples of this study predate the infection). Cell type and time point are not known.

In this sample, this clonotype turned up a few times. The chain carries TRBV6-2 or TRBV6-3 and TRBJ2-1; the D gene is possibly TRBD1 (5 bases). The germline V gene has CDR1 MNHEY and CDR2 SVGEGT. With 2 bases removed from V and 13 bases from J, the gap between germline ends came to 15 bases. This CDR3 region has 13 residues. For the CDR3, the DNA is TGTGCCAGCAGTTACAAGACTCTTCAGGGCCAGTTCTTC. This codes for CASSYKTLQGQFF.

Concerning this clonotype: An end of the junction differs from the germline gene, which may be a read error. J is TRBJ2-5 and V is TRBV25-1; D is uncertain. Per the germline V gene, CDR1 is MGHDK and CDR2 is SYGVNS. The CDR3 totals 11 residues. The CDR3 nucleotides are TGTGCCAGCAGTTACGGTTTCGAACCTAACTTC. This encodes CASSYGFEPNF.

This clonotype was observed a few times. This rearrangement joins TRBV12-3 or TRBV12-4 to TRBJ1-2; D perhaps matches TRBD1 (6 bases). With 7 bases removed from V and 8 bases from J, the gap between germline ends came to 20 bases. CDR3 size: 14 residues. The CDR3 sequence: CASMFEGGKRGYTF. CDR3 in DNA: TGTGCCAGCATGTTCGAGGGGGGAAAGAGGGGCTACACCTTC.

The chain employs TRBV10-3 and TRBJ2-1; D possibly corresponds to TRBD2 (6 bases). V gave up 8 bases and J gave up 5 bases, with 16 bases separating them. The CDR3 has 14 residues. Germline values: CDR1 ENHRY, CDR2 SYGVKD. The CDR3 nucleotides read TGTGCCATCGGGGTACGGGACTTCGACAATGAGCAGTTCTTC. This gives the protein CAIGVRDFDNEQFF.

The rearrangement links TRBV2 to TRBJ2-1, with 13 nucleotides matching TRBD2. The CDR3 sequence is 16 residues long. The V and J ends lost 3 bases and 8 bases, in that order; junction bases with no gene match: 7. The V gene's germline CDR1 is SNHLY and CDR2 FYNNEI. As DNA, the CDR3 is TGTGCCAGCAGTGACCCGACTAGCGGGGGGAACGATGAGCAGTTCTTC. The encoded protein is CASSDPTSGGNDEQFF.

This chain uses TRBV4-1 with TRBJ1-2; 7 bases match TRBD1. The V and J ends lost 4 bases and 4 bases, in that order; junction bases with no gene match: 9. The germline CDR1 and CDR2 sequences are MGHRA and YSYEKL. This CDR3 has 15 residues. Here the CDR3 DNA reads TGCGCCAGCAGCCTACTAACCGGGACAGCCTATGGCTACACCTTC. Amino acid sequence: CASSLLTGTAYGYTF.

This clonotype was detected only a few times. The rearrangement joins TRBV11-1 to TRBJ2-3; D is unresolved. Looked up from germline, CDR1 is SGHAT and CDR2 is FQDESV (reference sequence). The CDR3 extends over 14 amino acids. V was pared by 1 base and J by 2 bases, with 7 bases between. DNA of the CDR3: TGTGCCAGCAGCTTAGTTCAGCCCACAGATACGCAGTATTTT. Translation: CASSLVQPTDTQYF.

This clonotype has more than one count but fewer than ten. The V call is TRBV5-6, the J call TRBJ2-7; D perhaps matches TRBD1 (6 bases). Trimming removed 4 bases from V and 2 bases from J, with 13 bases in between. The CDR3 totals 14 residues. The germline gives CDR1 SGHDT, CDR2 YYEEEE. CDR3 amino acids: CASSRVDSPYEQYF. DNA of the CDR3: TGTGCCAGCAGCCGCGTGGACAGTCCCTACGAGCAGTACTTC.

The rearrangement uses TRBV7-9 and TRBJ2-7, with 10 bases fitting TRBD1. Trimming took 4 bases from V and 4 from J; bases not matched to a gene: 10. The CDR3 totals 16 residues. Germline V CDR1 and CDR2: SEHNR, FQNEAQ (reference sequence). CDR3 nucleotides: TGTGCCAGCAGCTCGGGGTACGAGGACAGGGGGTACGAGCAGTACTTC. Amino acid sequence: CASSSGYEDRGYEQYF.

The chain's CDR3 is CASSFGPQGLSEQYF. As DNA, the CDR3 is TGCGCCAGCAGCTTCGGCCCTCAGGGGCTCTCCGAGCAGTACTTC. The chain employs TRBV5-1 and TRBJ2-7; the D gene is possibly TRBD1 (6 bases). The CDR3 covers 15 residues. CDR1 SGHRS and CDR2 YFSETQ come from the germline V gene. V lost 2 bases and J 6 bases, leaving 18 bases between the germline ends. The entire variable domain, with the rest obtained from reference TRBV5-1 and TRBJ2-7, is as follows: KAGVTQTPRYLIKTRGQQVTLSCSPISGHRSVSWYQQTPGQGLQFLFEYFSETQRNKGNFPGRFSGRQFSNSRSEMNVSTLELGDSALYLCASSFGPQGLSEQYFGPGTRLTVT.

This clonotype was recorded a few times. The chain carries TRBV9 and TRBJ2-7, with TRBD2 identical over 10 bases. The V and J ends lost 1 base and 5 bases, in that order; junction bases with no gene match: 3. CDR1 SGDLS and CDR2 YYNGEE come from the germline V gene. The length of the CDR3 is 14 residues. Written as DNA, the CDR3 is TGTGCCAGCAGCGTACTAGCGGGAGTAGACGAGCAGTACTTC. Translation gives CASSVLAGVDEQYF. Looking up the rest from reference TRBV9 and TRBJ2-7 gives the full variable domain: DSGVTQTPKHLITATGQRVTLRCSPRSGDLSVYWYQQSLDQGLQFLIQYYNGEERAKGNILERFSAQQFPDLHSELNLSSLELGDSALYFCASSVLAGVDEQYFGPGTRLTVT.

The CDR3 sequence: CASTPPPDTDTQYF. In DNA, the CDR3 is TGCGCCAGCACTCCCCCGCCGGACACAGATACGCAGTATTTT. This chain links TRBV5-1 with TRBJ2-3; no clear D gene. The V end was cut by 6 bases, the J end by 2 bases, with 13 bases between. The CDR3 extends over 14 amino acids. Germline V gene data show CDR1 as SGHRS and CDR2 as YFSETQ.

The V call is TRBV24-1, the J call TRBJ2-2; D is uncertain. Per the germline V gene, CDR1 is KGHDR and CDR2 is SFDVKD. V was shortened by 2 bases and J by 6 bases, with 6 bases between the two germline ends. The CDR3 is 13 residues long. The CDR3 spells CATSDWMPGELFF. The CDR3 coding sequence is TGTGCCACCAGTGATTGGATGCCCGGGGAGCTGTTTTTT.

The CDR3 bases are TGTGCCAGCAGTTACTCCGGGTTCTCTGAAGCTTTCTTT. Translation gives CASSYSGFSEAFF. V and J are TRBV6-2 or TRBV6-3 and TRBJ1-1; D gene unclear. Germline V gene data show CDR1 as MNHEY and CDR2 as SVGEGT. The V gene lost 0 bases and the J gene lost 6 bases, with 8 bases spanning the gap. This CDR3 comprises 13 residues.

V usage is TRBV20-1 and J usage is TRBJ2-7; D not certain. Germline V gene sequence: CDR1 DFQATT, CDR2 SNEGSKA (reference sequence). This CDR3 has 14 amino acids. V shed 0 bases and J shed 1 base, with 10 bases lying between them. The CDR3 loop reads CSARDLSGSYEQYF. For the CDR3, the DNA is TGCAGTGCTAGAGATCTATCAGGATCCTACGAGCAGTACTTC.

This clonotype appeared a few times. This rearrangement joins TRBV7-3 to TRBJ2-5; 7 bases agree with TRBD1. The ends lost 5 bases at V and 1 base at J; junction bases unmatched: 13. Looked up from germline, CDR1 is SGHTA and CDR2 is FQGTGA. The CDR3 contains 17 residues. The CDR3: CASSPRPGQLGQETQYF. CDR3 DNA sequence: TGTGCCAGCAGCCCAAGACCGGGACAGCTAGGCCAAGAGACCCAGTACTTC.

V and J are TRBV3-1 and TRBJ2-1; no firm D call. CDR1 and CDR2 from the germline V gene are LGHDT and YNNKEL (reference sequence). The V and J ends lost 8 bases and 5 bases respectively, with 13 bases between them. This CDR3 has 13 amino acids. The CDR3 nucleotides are TGTGCCAGCTTAGGTATACGGGACAATGAGCAGTTCTTC. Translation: CASLGIRDNEQFF.

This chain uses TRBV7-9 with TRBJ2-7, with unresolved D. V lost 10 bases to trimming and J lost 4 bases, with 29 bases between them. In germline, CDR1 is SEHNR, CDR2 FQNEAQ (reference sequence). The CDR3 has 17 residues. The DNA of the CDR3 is TGTGCCACCTTGTTAAAGCTCCCAACCGGGCAGCAATACGAGCAGTACTTC. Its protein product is CATLLKLPTGQQYEQYF.

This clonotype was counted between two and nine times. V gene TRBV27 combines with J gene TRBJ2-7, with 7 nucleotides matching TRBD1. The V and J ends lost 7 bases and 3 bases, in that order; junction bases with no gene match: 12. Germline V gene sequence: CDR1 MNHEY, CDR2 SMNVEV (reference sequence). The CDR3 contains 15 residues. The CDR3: CASTKRLGTDYEQYF. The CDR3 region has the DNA TGTGCCAGCACGAAAAGGTTGGGGACAGACTACGAGCAGTACTTC.

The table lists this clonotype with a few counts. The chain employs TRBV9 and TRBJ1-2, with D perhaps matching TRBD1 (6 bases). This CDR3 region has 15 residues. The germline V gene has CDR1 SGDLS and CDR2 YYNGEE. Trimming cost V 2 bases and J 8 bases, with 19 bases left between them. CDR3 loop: CASSVLDSPLEGYTF. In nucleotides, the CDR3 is TGTGCCAGCAGCGTTTTGGACAGTCCCCTTGAGGGCTACACCTTC.

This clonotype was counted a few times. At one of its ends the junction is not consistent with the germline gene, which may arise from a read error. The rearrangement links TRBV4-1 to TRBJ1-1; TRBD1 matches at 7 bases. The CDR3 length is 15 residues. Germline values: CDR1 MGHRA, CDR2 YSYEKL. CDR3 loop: CASSEETGLNTEAFF. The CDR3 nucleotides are TGCGCCAGCAGCGAAGAGACAGGGTTAAACACTGAAGCTTTCTTT.

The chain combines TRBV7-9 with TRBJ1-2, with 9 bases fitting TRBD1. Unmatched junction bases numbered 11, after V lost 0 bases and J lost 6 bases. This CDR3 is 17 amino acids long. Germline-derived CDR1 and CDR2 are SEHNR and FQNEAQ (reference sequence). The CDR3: CASSLAGPGTGSHGYTF. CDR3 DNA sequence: TGTGCCAGCAGCTTAGCGGGCCCCGGGACAGGGAGCCATGGCTACACCTTC. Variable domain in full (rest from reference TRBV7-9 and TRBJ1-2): DTGVSQNPRHKITKRGQNVTFRCDPISEHNRLYWYRQTLGQGPEFLTYFQNEAQLEKSRLLSDRFSAERPKGSFSTLEIQRTEQGDSAMYLCASSLAGPGTGSHGYTFGSGTRLTVV.

The CDR3 nucleotides read TGCGCCAGCAGCTTTCACCCGGGACATAGTTCACCCCTCCACTTT. This gives the protein CASSFHPGHSSPLHF. This sequence joins TRBV5-1 and TRBJ1-6; D is perhaps TRBD1 (6 bases). This CDR3 has 15 amino acids. Between the trimmed V and J ends, which lost 2 bases and 9 bases, there was a span of 15 bases. Germline CDR1 reads SGHRS; CDR2 reads YFSETQ. The variable domain in full, with the rest retrieved from reference TRBV5-1 and TRBJ1-6, is KAGVTQTPRYLIKTRGQQVTLSCSPISGHRSVSWYQQTPGQGLQFLFEYFSETQRNKGNFPGRFSGRQFSNSRSEMNVSTLELGDSALYLCASSFHPGHSSPLHFGNGTRLTVT.

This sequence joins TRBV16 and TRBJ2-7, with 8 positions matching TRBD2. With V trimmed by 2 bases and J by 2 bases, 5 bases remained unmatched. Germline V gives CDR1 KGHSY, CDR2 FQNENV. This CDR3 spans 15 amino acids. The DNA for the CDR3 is TGTGCCAGCAGCCAACAGGACGGGGGGGCCTACGAGCAGTACTTC. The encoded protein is CASSQQDGGAYEQYF. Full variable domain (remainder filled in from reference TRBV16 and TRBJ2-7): GEEVAQTPKHLVRGEGQKAKLYCAPIKGHSYVFWYQQVLKNEFKFLISFQNENVFDETGMPKERFSAKCLPNSPCSLEIQATKLEDSAVYFCASSQQDGGAYEQYFGPGTRLTVT.

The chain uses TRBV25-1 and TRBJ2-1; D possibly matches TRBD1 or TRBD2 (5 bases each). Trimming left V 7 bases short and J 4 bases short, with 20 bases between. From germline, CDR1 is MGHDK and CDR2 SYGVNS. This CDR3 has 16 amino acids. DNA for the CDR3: TGTGCCAGCACCGAAAAGCGAGGGGAAGCGTACAATGAGCAGTTCTTC. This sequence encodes CASTEKRGEAYNEQFF. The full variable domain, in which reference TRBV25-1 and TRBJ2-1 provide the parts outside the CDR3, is EADIYQTPRYLVIGTGKKITLECSQTMGHDKMYWYQQDPGMELHLIHYSYGVNSTEKGDLSSESTVSRIRTEHFPLTLESARPSHTSQYLCASTEKRGEAYNEQFFGPGTRLTVL.

The DNA of the CDR3 is TGTGCCAGCAGCGTAGAGGGTGTGAAGACGGAGCTGTTTTTT. Its translation is CASSVEGVKTELFF. The V gene is TRBV9, the J gene TRBJ2-2; no firm D call. This CDR3 has 14 amino acids. V lost 0 bases, J lost 10 bases, and 13 bases lay in between. The germline CDR1 and CDR2 sequences are SGDLS and YYNGEE.

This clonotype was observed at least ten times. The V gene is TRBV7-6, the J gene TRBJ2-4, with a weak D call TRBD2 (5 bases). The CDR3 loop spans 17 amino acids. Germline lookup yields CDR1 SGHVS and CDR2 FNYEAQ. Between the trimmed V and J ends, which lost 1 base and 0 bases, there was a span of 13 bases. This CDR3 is CASSLVSGIIAKNIQYF. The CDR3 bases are TGTGCCAGCAGCTTAGTTTCCGGGATAATAGCCAAAAACATTCAGTACTTC.